Here is one TCR delta chain with its context. There is no known antigen for this receptor. A far more abundant clone sits one base away, making this likely a read error. The same CDR3 is also encoded by other DNA sequences in this sample. This record belongs to a study of delta chains in infants with herpesvirus infections (dated by TCRdb to 2023 to 2025). About the study as a whole: A Ugandan infant birth cohort was prospectively followed from birth to characterize gammadelta T cell responses to primary cytomegalovirus (CMV) infection. In infants who were infected with CMV after birth, the study searched for a public fetal Vdelta1/Vgamma8 gammadelta TCR clonotype. Blood samples from the infants were grouped into approximate ages of 1.5, 4, 8 and 12 months. gammadelta TCRs were sequenced from PBMC obtained from under 20 CMV-infected infants (one congenitally infected) and roughly 8 CMV-uninfected infants for whom sufficient sample was available. The previously published Belgian fetal and cord blood gammadelta TCR data were not generated in this cohort and were added only for comparison.

The library came from RT-PCR. To generate TCR cDNA, PBMC RNA underwent reverse transcription with SuperScript II using gamma-chain- and delta-chain-specific primers. The cDNA was purified with AMPure XP beads, then amplified and indexed with Illumina adapters using the Nextera XT Index Kit. An Illumina MiSeq with a V2 300-cycle kit was used to sequence the gammadelta TCR libraries. The paper's data handling went like this. Using MiXCR v2.1.12, CDR3 sequences were assembled, and reads were mapped onto D, J and V genes obtained from GenBank. VDJtools v1.2.1 was used to carry out repertoire analyses of the CDR3 clonotypes. Clone calls in TCRdb were regenerated from the public reads with CATT, after which identical DNA sequences shared one row. For this entry, the V and J calls and clone size follow TCRdb and not the study's own pipeline. The sample includes 700 to 750 delta-chain clones, with over 25% observed a single time. The top ten constitute roughly 43% of the sample.

On the study overall, not on this receptor specifically: The public clonotype was found only at the first time point after infection and was absent in uninfected infants and in those infected after 120 days. A small sample size and the lack of race- or environment-matched controls were noted by the authors, because CMV is acquired by nearly all Ugandans before adulthood. In CMV-uninfected infants, the public clonotype might still be present but below the detection limit. Public-clonotype frequency among Vdelta1 cells appeared to be inversely correlated with age at infection and was observed to decay rapidly, seemingly without persisting beyond approximately 8 weeks. The public Vdelta1 clonotype was detected in about 20% of the 18 CMV-infected infants, namely three infected postnatally before 120 days of age and the congenitally infected infant.

Ends trimmed: V by 1 base, J by 0 bases; bases unmatched to a gene: 35. As encoded in the germline V gene, CDR1 is TSWWSYY while CDR2 is QGS. Inclusive of the bounding cysteine and phenylalanine, the CDR3 is 27 residues long. CDR3 DNA is the only sequence kept; it has 81 bases, read in frame from the first base. Pregnant women getting prenatal care were recruited in Kampala, Uganda, and their infants were enrolled; maternal HIV status had to be documented. Home visits to families took place weekly, and collection of infant clinical information, oral swabs and peripheral blood began at 6 weeks of age and was repeated every 4 months after that. Blood was collected in heparin tubes, and PBMC were isolated by Ficoll-Paque density gradient centrifugation and cryopreserved.

The chain links TRDV1 with TRDJ1, and 10 bases in between align with TRDD3. The material sequenced was peripheral blood, taken at time point 2 of longitudinal follow-up. The TCR originated in a human donor who was a Ugandan infant, either HIV-exposed or HIV-unexposed (not recorded which). The CDR3 loop reads CALGEPFSPGTLWFFLLGDPYTDKLIF. At the DNA level, the sequence is TGTGCTCTTGGGGAACCCTTTTCCCCTGGAACTCTTTGGTTTTTCTTACTGGGGGATCCATACACCGATAAACTCATCTTT.